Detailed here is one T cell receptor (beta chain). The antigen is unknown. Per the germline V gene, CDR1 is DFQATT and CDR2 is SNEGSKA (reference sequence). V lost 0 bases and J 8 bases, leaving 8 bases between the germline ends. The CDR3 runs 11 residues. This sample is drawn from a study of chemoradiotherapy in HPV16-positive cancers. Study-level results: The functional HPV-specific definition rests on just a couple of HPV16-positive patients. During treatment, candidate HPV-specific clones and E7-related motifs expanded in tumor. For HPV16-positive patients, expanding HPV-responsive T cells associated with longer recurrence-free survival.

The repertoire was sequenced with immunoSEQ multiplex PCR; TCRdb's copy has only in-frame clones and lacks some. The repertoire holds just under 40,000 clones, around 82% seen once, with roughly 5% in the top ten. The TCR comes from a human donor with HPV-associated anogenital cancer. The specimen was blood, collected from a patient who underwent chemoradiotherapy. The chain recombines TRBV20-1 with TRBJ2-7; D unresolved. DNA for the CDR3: TGCAGTGCTAGAGATCAAGGGCAGCAGTACTTC. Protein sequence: CSARDQGQQYF.